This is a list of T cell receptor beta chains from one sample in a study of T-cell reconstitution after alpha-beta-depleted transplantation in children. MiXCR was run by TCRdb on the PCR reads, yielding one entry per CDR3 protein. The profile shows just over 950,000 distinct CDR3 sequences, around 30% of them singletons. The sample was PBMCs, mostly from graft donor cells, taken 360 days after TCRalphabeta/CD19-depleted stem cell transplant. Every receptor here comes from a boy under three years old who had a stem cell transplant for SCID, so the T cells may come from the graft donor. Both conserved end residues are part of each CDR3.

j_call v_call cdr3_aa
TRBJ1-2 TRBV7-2 CATASGTGGYGYTF
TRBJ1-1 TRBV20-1 CSARDIGVWTEAFF
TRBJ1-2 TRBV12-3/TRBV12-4 CASSPRRAAYGYTF
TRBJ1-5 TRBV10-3 CAISDWDRGSNQPQHF
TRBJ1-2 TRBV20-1 CSAPAGGGYGYTF
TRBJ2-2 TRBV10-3 CAILDQKNTGELFF
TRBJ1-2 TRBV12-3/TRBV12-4 CASSLDRQVPGYTF
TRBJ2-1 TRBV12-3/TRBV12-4 CASSFEGGIYNEQFF
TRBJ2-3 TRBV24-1 CATSDRSGDSTDTQYF
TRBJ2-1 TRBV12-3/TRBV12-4 CASSRLAGLGIEQFF